This TCR beta chain stems from a study of CD8+CD57+ T cells in acquired aplastic anemia. Trimming left V 4 bases short and J 2 bases short, with 13 bases between. The CDR3 runs 16 residues. Germline CDR1 is SGDLS and CDR2 is YYNGEE. The template for TCR beta VDJ and CDR3 sequence profiling was genomic DNA. Each CDR3 protein is one row after TCRdb ran MiXCR on the reads. The table shows about 64,000 distinct CDR3 sequences, with around 55% occurring only once. In its sample, this clonotype was seen many times. The sequence was collected from a human donor in good health, serving as a control. J is TRBJ1-6 and V is TRBV9; D may be TRBD1 (5 bases). Input material: sorted CD4+, CD8+, or CD8+CD57+ T cells (not recorded which) from PBMCs. CDR3 nucleotide sequence: TGTGCCAGCAGCCCAAAGGCGGGGCCCTATAATTCACCCCTCCACTTT. Translation gives CASSPKAGPYNSPLHF.